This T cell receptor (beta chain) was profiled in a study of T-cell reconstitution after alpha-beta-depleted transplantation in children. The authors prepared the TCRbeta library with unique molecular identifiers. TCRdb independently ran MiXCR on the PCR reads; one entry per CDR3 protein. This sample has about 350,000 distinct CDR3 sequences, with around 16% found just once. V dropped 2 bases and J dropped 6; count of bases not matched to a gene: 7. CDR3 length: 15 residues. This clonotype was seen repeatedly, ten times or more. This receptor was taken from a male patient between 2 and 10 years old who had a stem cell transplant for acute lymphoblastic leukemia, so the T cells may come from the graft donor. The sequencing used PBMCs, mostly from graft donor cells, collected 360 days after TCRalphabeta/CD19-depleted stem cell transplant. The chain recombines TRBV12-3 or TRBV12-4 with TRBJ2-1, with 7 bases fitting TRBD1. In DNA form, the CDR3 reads TGTGCCAGCAGTTTAAACAGGGGAGTTTTCAATGAGCAGTTCTTC. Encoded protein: CASSLNRGVFNEQFF.